The 17 T cell receptor beta chains in this list originate from one sample, sequenced in a study of metastatic and nonmetastatic thyroid tumors. With MiXCR, TCRdb reprocessed the PCR reads. In the table there are under 6,500 clones, roughly 32% of which are singletons. No patient received treatment before thyroid surgery. The sample consisted of adjacent normal tissue. These receptors all stem from a female donor with papillary thyroid cancer or a benign thyroid nodule (not recorded which). Some clones in this sample may be carry-over from other donors' samples.

J is TRBJ2-7 and V is TRBV5-1; D may correspond to TRBD1 or TRBD2 (6 bases each). Looked up from germline, CDR1 is SGHRS and CDR2 is YFSETQ. The V end was cut by 1 base, the J end by 1 base, with 18 bases between. CDR3 size: 17 residues. For the CDR3, the DNA is TGCGCCAGCAGCTTGCCCCACGAGGGGGGTTGGTCCTACGAGCAGTACTTC. Protein sequence: CASSLPHEGGWSYEQYF.

A few counts support this clone. V usage is TRBV27 and J usage is TRBJ1-2, with 9 nucleotides matching TRBD1. V gave up 4 bases and J gave up 8 bases; unmatched junction bases: 8. The CDR3 consists of 14 residues. CDR1 and CDR2 (germline): MNHEY, SMNVEV (reference sequence). CDR3 DNA sequence: TGTGCCAGCAGTTACCTGGACAGGGGTGGGGGCTACACCTTC. Its translation: CASSYLDRGGGYTF.

The J gene is TRBJ2-4, the V gene TRBV7-3; TRBD2 is a possible D gene (5 bases). V was cut by 2 bases and J by 9 bases, with 11 bases left in between. Per germline, CDR1 SGHTA and CDR2 FQGTGA. The CDR3 length is 13 residues. CDR3 amino acids: CASSLDLRGIQYF. CDR3 in DNA: TGTGCCAGCAGCTTAGATCTTCGGGGCATTCAGTACTTC.

V usage is TRBV29-1 and J usage is TRBJ1-2; the match to TRBD1 covers 8 bases. The CDR3 runs 13 residues. Trimming at V came to 0 bases and at J to 8 bases, leaving 5 bases not matched to a gene. From germline, CDR1 is SQVTM and CDR2 ANQGSEA. The DNA of the CDR3 is TGCAGCGTTGAAGAACAGGGGGGCAGAGGCTACACCTTC. Its protein is CSVEEQGGRGYTF.

This clone showed up just a few times. The V and J genes are TRBV12-3 or TRBV12-4 and TRBJ2-3, with D unresolved. The ends were cut back, 6 bases at V and 1 base at J, with 11 bases in the middle. The CDR3 runs 14 residues. CDR3 nucleotide sequence: TGTGCCAGCAGACATACTTGGGGCACAGATACGCAGTATTTT. It translates to CASRHTWGTDTQYF.

The chain uses TRBV3-1 and TRBJ1-1; tentative D call: TRBD1 (5 bases). This CDR3 region has 14 residues. The germline V gene encodes CDR1 LGHDT and CDR2 YNNKEL (reference sequence). The ends were cut back, 1 base at V and 4 bases at J, with 10 bases in the middle. CDR3 DNA sequence: TGTGCCAGCAGCCAAGGTGGAAGGGGCACTGAAGCTTTCTTT. As protein: CASSQGGRGTEAFF.

In this sample, this clone turned up a few times. The chain links TRBV20-1 to TRBJ2-7; D unresolved. The V gene lost 6 bases and the J gene lost 2 bases, with 14 bases spanning the gap. The CDR3 has 13 residues. Germline V CDR1 and CDR2: DFQATT, SNEGSKA (reference sequence). In DNA, the CDR3 is TGCAGTGCCCCTGGTCCGATGGCCTACGAGCAGTACTTC. It codes for CSAPGPMAYEQYF.

The chain recombines TRBV20-1 with TRBJ1-3, with TRBD1 identical over 11 bases. Per germline, CDR1 DFQATT and CDR2 SNEGSKA (reference sequence). The CDR3 totals 16 residues. V was pared by 3 bases and J by 0 bases, with 4 bases of the junction left unmatched. CDR3 region: CSARGQGGLSGNTIYF. The CDR3 DNA follows: TGCAGTGCTAGGGGACAGGGGGGCCTCTCTGGAAACACCATATATTTT.

This clone appeared a few times. The V call is TRBV15, the J call TRBJ2-2; D not resolved. This CDR3 is 17 amino acids long. CDR1 is LNHNV and CDR2 is YYDKDF in the germline V gene (reference sequence). The ends were cut back, 1 base at V and 1 base at J, with 13 bases in the middle. CDR3 DNA sequence: TGTGCCACCAGCAGAGGATATGCCGAGGTGAACACCGGGGAGCTGTTTTTT. Protein sequence: CATSRGYAEVNTGELFF.

This clone was seen a few times. The gene calls are TRBV28 and TRBJ2-1, with TRBD2 identical over 7 bases. The CDR3 runs 16 residues. CDR1 MDHEN and CDR2 SYDVKM come from the germline V gene. V gave up 4 bases and J gave up 8 bases; unmatched junction bases: 14. The CDR3 sequence is CASSSPVGGSRDEQFF. In nucleotides, the CDR3 is TGTGCCAGCAGTTCACCCGTGGGAGGGAGTCGTGATGAGCAGTTCTTC.

This clone has at least ten counts. V gene TRBV6-1 combines with J gene TRBJ1-1; D uncertain. Between the trimmed V and J ends, which lost 3 bases and 10 bases, there was a span of 6 bases. The CDR3 covers 10 residues. CDR1 and CDR2 from the germline V gene are MNHNS and SASEGT. The CDR3 region has the DNA TGTGCCAGCAGTGACGAAGGAGCTTTCTTT. Amino acids: CASSDEGAFF.

In its sample, this clone was seen many times. The chain has TRBV11-2 and TRBJ2-7, with a tentative D call TRBD2 (5 bases). This CDR3 region has 16 residues. Germline CDR1 SGHAT, CDR2 FQNNGV. Trimming removed 6 bases at V and 2 bases at J, with 20 bases between. CDR3 nucleotides: TGTGCCAGCAGAAGATATGGGCGATCGAGGGCCTACGAGCAGTACTTC. Its protein product is CASRRYGRSRAYEQYF.

Only a few counts were recorded for this clone. The V call is TRBV9, the J call TRBJ1-6; D unresolved. The CDR3 sequence is 15 residues long. Trimming cost V 2 bases and J 0 bases, with 6 bases left between them. Per the germline V gene, CDR1 is SGDLS and CDR2 is YYNGEE. The CDR3 spells CASSVESSYNSPLHF. The CDR3 DNA follows: TGTGCCAGCAGCGTTGAGAGCTCCTATAATTCACCCCTCCACTTT.

The chain combines TRBV5-5 with TRBJ1-4; D remains unclear. The V gene lost 0 bases and the J gene lost 0 bases, with 6 bases spanning the gap. The germline CDR1 and CDR2 sequences are SGHKS and YYEKEE (reference sequence). The CDR3 is 15 amino acids. The CDR3 DNA follows: TGTGCCAGCAGCTTGGTAGAGACAACTAATGAAAAACTGTTTTTT. It specifies CASSLVETTNEKLFF.

The rearrangement links TRBV28 to TRBJ2-7; D might be TRBD1 (5 bases). Germline assignment: CDR1 MDHEN and CDR2 SYDVKM. Trimming shortened V by 3 bases and J by 2 bases, and 8 bases separated the two germline ends. The CDR3 extends over 13 amino acids. The CDR3 loop is CASSFGHPYEQYF. CDR3 in DNA: TGTGCCAGCAGTTTTGGACACCCCTACGAGCAGTACTTC.

This clone was recorded a few times. The V gene is TRBV28, the J gene TRBJ1-2; no clear D. Trimming pared 5 bases from V and 7 bases from J, leaving 20 bases between. CDR3 size: 15 residues. The germline gives CDR1 MDHEN, CDR2 SYDVKM. The CDR3, as DNA: TGTGCCAGCAGTGACTCCTTGAGGGAGGTCGCTGGCTACACCTTC. Encoded protein: CASSDSLREVAGYTF.

The chain joins TRBV19 to TRBJ2-5; 7 bases are a match to TRBD2. Trimming took 1 base from V and 5 from J; bases not matched to a gene: 7. The CDR3 is 15 amino acids. Germline lookup yields CDR1 LNHDA and CDR2 SQIVND (reference sequence). The CDR3 spells CASSIGLAVGETQYF. Written as DNA, the CDR3 is TGTGCCAGTAGTATAGGGCTAGCGGTGGGGGAGACCCAGTACTTC. Supplemented by reference TRBV19 and TRBJ2-5, the full variable domain reads DGGITQSPKYLFRKEGQNVTLSCEQNLNHDAMYWYRQDPGQGLRLIYYSQIVNDFQKGDIAEGYSVSREKKESFPLTVTSAQKNPTAFYLCASSIGLAVGETQYFGPGTRLLVL.